A single sample is the source of the 22 T cell receptor beta chains below, sequenced in a study of blood T cell repertoires in COVID-19. TCRdb's table, derived via immunoSEQ multiplex PCR, lists solely in-frame clones and lacks some. The data contain over 250,000 clones, approximately 88% of them singletons. The sequencing input was peripheral blood. The receptors were gathered from a man aged 45-60 years with acute or convalescent COVID-19.

The rearrangement joins TRBV19 to TRBJ1-4; D perhaps matches TRBD1 (5 bases). Per germline, CDR1 LNHDA and CDR2 SQIVND (reference sequence). CDR3 length equals 12 residues. Trimming took 4 bases from V and 8 from J, leaving 8 bases between them. CDR3 DNA: TGTGCCAGTAGTACCAGGGCGGAAAAACTGTTTTTT. Protein sequence: CASSTRAEKLFF.

This chain connects TRBV30 to TRBJ2-2; no clear D gene. This CDR3 contains 11 residues. Trimming shortened V by 5 bases and J by 7 bases, and 8 bases separated the two germline ends. Germline assignment: CDR1 GTSNPN and CDR2 SVGIG (reference sequence). The CDR3 protein is CAWDFSGELFF. DNA of the CDR3: TGTGCCTGGGATTTTAGCGGGGAGCTGTTTTTT.

The rearrangement links TRBV5-1 to TRBJ1-3; D is uncertain. The CDR3 runs to 19 residues. V was pared by 0 bases and J by 0 bases, with 19 bases between. Looked up from germline, CDR1 is SGHRS and CDR2 is YFSETQ. CDR3 sequence reads: CASSLAESAGLSSGNTIYF. As DNA, the CDR3 is TGCGCCAGCAGCTTGGCCGAGTCGGCAGGACTCTCCTCTGGAAACACCATATATTTT. The entire variable domain, with the rest obtained from reference TRBV5-1 and TRBJ1-3, is as follows: KAGVTQTPRYLIKTRGQQVTLSCSPISGHRSVSWYQQTPGQGLQFLFEYFSETQRNKGNFPGRFSGRQFSNSRSEMNVSTLELGDSALYLCASSLAESAGLSSGNTIYFGEGSWLTVV.

The V and J genes are TRBV5-3 and TRBJ2-1; possible D gene TRBD1, 6 bases. TRBV5-3 is reported as an ORF; its role is uncertain. The CDR3 contains 14 residues. The V gene lost 4 bases and the J gene lost 5 bases, with 13 bases spanning the gap. CDR3 DNA: TGTGCCAGAAGCGGGCCCCACAGGGACAATGAGCAGTTCTTC. Residues: CARSGPHRDNEQFF.

CDR3 DNA sequence: TGTGCCAGCAGCCAAGCACAGGAAAAGGGAAACATTCAGTACTTC. Amino acid sequence: CASSQAQEKGNIQYF. This sequence joins TRBV4-2 and TRBJ2-4; weak D call: TRBD1 (5 bases). The V and J ends lost 1 base and 6 bases respectively, with 13 bases between them. CDR3 length: 15 residues. Per germline, CDR1 LGHNA and CDR2 YNFKEQ.

This clone was observed once. The V gene is TRBV5-1, the J gene TRBJ2-3; 9 bases line up with TRBD2. CDR1 is SGHRS, CDR2 YFSETQ, per germline. J lost 5 bases, V lost 0 bases, and 7 bases had no gene match. There are 16 residues in the CDR3. CDR3 loop: CASSLEAGGQGDTQYF. Written as DNA, the CDR3 is TGCGCCAGCAGCTTGGAAGCGGGGGGCCAGGGAGATACGCAGTATTTT.

The chain uses TRBV6-5 and TRBJ2-7; D perhaps matches TRBD2 (6 bases). This CDR3 has 15 residues. Per the germline V gene, CDR1 is MNHEY and CDR2 is SVGAGI. V was cut by 2 bases and J by 2 bases, with 13 bases left in between. This CDR3 reads CASSYAARRAYEQYF. DNA of the CDR3: TGTGCCAGCAGTTACGCGGCGCGGAGGGCCTACGAGCAGTACTTC.

The chain combines TRBV4-1 with TRBJ1-3, with TRBD1 matching over 7 bases. The V segment lost 4 bases and the J segment 3 bases; nucleotides outside the gene matches: 3. The CDR3 consists of 14 residues. Germline lookup yields CDR1 MGHRA and CDR2 YSYEKL. The CDR3 DNA is TGCGCCAGCAGCCCCGGGACAGTTGGAAACACCATATATTTT. This encodes CASSPGTVGNTIYF.

This chain uses TRBV5-1 with TRBJ2-3; 11 bases match TRBD2. Germline V gene data show CDR1 as SGHRS and CDR2 as YFSETQ. The CDR3 is 19 amino acids. V lost 5 bases to trimming and J lost 0 bases; unmatched junction nucleotides: 14. The CDR3 DNA sequence: TGCGCCAGCAGAACTCAGCTAGCGGGGGGCTTTTTAAGCACAGATACGCAGTATTTT. This gives the protein CASRTQLAGGFLSTDTQYF.

The J gene is TRBJ1-6, the V gene TRBV27; D perhaps matches TRBD1 (6 bases). Germline-derived CDR1 and CDR2 are MNHEY and SMNVEV (reference sequence). The CDR3 totals 15 residues. Trimming took off 6 bases at V and 10 bases at J, with 19 bases between the two ends. This CDR3 reads CASRPSSSDRSPLHF. The CDR3 nucleotides are TGTGCCAGCAGGCCCTCGTCTTCGGACAGATCACCCCTCCACTTT.

This clone occurred once. The CDR3 coding sequence is TGTGCCAGCGGACAGGGGTCCCTCTCCTACGAGCAGTACTTC. The encoded protein is CASGQGSLSYEQYF. The V gene is TRBV2, the J gene TRBJ2-7, with 9 bases matching TRBD1. Unmatched junction bases numbered 5, after V lost 8 bases and J lost 0 bases. CDR1 and CDR2 from the germline V gene are SNHLY and FYNNEI. The CDR3 loop spans 14 amino acids.

The rearrangement links TRBV19 to TRBJ2-7; 8 bases are shared with TRBD1. This CDR3 has 14 residues. J lost 3 bases, V lost 4 bases, and 5 bases had no gene match. CDR1 and CDR2 from the germline V gene are LNHDA and SQIVND (reference sequence). The CDR3 region has the DNA TGTGCCAGTAGTAGAGACAGGGGTCTCTACGAGCAGTACTTC. This codes for CASSRDRGLYEQYF. The whole variable domain, remainder taken from reference TRBV19 and TRBJ2-7, is DGGITQSPKYLFRKEGQNVTLSCEQNLNHDAMYWYRQDPGQGLRLIYYSQIVNDFQKGDIAEGYSVSREKKESFPLTVTSAQKNPTAFYLCASSRDRGLYEQYFGPGTRLTVT.

The rearrangement joins TRBV5-6 to TRBJ1-2; D perhaps matches TRBD1 (5 bases). This CDR3 has 13 amino acids. V was cut by 4 bases and J by 4 bases, with 11 bases left in between. Germline V gene lookup returns CDR1 SGHDT and CDR2 YYEEEE. The CDR3 reads CASSPGGFYGYTF. In DNA, the CDR3 is TGTGCCAGCAGCCCCGGGGGGTTCTATGGCTACACCTTC. Drawing the rest from reference TRBV5-6 and TRBJ1-2, the complete variable domain is DAGVTQSPTHLIKTRGQQVTLRCSPKSGHDTVSWYQQALGQGPQFIFQYYEEEERQRGNFPDRFSGHQFPNYSSELNVNALLLGDSALYLCASSPGGFYGYTFGSGTRLTVV.

This chain connects TRBV29-1 to TRBJ2-1; 10 bases are shared with TRBD1. Germline trimming cut 4 bases from V and 3 bases from J; bases unmatched to any gene: 9. The CDR3 is made up of 16 amino acids. The germline gives CDR1 SQVTM, CDR2 ANQGSEA. The CDR3 spells CSVGQGAFSFYNEQFF. CDR3 nucleotides: TGCAGCGTTGGACAGGGGGCGTTCTCGTTCTACAATGAGCAGTTCTTC.

V gene TRBV12-3 or TRBV12-4 combines with J gene TRBJ1-2; D is unresolved. V was cut by 5 bases and J by 7 bases, with 14 bases left in between. The CDR3 is 13 amino acids. For the CDR3, the DNA is TGTGCCAGCAGTCCCCGCGGGTTTGGTGGCTACACCTTC. Translated, it gives CASSPRGFGGYTF.

Of note for this clone: The same CDR3 can be traced to other DNA sequences in this sample. The V call is TRBV12-3 or TRBV12-4, the J call TRBJ1-2; D might be TRBD1 (6 bases). V was clipped by 2 bases and J by 2 bases, with 6 bases between them. This CDR3 contains 13 residues. The CDR3 nucleotides read TGTGCCAGCAGTTTAAGGGGGAACTATGGCTACACCTTC. This sequence encodes CASSLRGNYGYTF.

J is TRBJ1-1 and V is TRBV11-3; no firm D call. The CDR3 is made up of 13 amino acids. With 1 base removed from V and 6 bases from J, the gap between germline ends came to 9 bases. The germline V gene encodes CDR1 SGHNT and CDR2 YENEEA. The CDR3 spells CASSLVQEAEAFF. The CDR3 DNA reads as TGTGCCAGCAGCTTAGTGCAGGAGGCTGAAGCTTTCTTT.

The rearrangement joins TRBV6-5 to TRBJ2-5, with a tentative D call TRBD2 (5 bases). The CDR3 length is 15 residues. V was trimmed by 0 bases and J by 5 bases, leaving 13 bases between them. Looked up from germline, CDR1 is MNHEY and CDR2 is SVGAGI. The CDR3 reads CASSYSTRGFETQYF. CDR3 DNA: TGTGCCAGCAGTTACTCGACCCGGGGTTTTGAGACCCAGTACTTC.

The V call is TRBV2, the J call TRBJ2-2; 8 bases align to TRBD2. With V trimmed by 8 bases and J by 5 bases, 7 bases remained unmatched. Germline CDR1 SNHLY, CDR2 FYNNEI. There are 14 residues in the CDR3. CDR3 residues: CASGRTSPTGELFF. The CDR3 nucleotides read TGTGCCAGCGGGAGGACTAGCCCAACCGGGGAGCTGTTTTTT.

This chain uses TRBV18 with TRBJ1-2; 7 bases fit TRBD1. The CDR3 loop spans 16 amino acids. V lost 0 bases to trimming and J lost 4 bases; unmatched junction nucleotides: 8. Looked up from germline, CDR1 is KGHSH and CDR2 is LQKENI. The CDR3 DNA follows: TGTGCCAGCTCACCACCAGGGGCAGGGGGTCGCTATGGCTACACCTTC. Protein sequence: CASSPPGAGGRYGYTF.

This clone is a singleton in its sample. The rearrangement links TRBV11-2 to TRBJ1-3; D not resolved. The germline V gene encodes CDR1 SGHAT and CDR2 FQNNGV. V was pared by 2 bases and J by 8 bases, with 4 bases between. CDR3 length: 11 residues. CDR3 sequence (DNA): TGTGCCAGCAGCTTACGGGACACCATATATTTT. It translates to CASSLRDTIYF.

The chain is built from TRBV5-1 and TRBJ1-1, with 9 bases matching TRBD1. Per the germline V gene, CDR1 is SGHRS and CDR2 is YFSETQ. This CDR3 is built from 14 residues. Trimming removed 3 bases from V and 7 bases from J; junction bases left unmatched: 7. The CDR3 loop reads CASSSRTGDNEAFF. The CDR3 DNA reads as TGCGCCAGCAGCTCCAGGACAGGGGACAATGAAGCTTTCTTT. Complete variable domain (other parts from reference TRBV5-1 and TRBJ1-1): KAGVTQTPRYLIKTRGQQVTLSCSPISGHRSVSWYQQTPGQGLQFLFEYFSETQRNKGNFPGRFSGRQFSNSRSEMNVSTLELGDSALYLCASSSRTGDNEAFFGQGTRLTVV.